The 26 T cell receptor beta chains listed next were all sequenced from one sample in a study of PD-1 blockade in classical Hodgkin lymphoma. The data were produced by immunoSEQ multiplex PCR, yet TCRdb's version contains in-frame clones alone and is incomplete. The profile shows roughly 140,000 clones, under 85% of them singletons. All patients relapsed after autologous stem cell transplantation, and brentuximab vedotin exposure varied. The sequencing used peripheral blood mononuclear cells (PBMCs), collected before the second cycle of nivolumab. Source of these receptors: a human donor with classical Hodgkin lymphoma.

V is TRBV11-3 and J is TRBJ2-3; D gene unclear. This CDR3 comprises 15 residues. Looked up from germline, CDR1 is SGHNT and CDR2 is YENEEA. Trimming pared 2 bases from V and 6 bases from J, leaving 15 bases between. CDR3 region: CASSLHGGLPDTQYF. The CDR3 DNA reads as TGTGCCAGCAGCTTACATGGTGGCCTCCCGGATACGCAGTATTTT.

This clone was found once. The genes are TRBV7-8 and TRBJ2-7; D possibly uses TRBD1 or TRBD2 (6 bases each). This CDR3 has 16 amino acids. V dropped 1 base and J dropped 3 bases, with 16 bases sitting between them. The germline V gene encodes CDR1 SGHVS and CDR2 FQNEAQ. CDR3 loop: CASSLEGGSQGYEQYF. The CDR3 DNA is TGTGCCAGCAGCTTAGAGGGGGGCAGTCAAGGCTACGAGCAGTACTTC.

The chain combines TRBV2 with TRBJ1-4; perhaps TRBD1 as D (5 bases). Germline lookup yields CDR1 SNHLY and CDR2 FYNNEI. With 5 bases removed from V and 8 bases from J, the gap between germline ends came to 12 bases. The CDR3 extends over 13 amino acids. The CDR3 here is CASSWDLREKLFF. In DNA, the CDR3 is TGTGCCAGCAGTTGGGACCTGCGGGAAAAACTGTTTTTT.

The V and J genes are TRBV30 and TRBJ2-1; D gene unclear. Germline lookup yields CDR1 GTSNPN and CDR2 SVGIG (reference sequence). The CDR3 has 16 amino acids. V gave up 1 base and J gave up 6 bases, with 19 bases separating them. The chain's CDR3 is CAWSGSLVFMGNEQFF. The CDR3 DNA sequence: TGTGCCTGGAGTGGCTCTCTAGTCTTCATGGGCAATGAGCAGTTCTTC.

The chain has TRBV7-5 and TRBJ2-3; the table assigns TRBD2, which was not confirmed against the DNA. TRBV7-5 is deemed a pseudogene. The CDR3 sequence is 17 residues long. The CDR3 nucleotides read TGTGCCAGAAGCTTAGCGCTGGGGGGGGTTAGCACAGATACGCAGTATTTT. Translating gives CARSLALGGVSTDTQYF.

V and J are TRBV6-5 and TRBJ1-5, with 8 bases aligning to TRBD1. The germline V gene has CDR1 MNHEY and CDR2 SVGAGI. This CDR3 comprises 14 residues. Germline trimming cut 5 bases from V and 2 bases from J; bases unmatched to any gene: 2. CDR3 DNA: TGTGCCAGCAGTGAGACAGGGGGCAATCAGCCCCAGCATTTT. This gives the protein CASSETGGNQPQHF.

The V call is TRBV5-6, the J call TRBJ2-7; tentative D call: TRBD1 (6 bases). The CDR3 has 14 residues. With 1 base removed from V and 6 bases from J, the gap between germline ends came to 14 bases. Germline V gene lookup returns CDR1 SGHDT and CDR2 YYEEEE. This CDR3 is CASSLIWQGSEQYF. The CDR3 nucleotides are TGTGCCAGCAGCTTGATTTGGCAGGGGTCCGAGCAGTACTTC.

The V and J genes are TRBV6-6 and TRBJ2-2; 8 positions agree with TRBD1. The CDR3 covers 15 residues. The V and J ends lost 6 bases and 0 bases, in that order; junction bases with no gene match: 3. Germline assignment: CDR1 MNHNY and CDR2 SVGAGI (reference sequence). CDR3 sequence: CASRAGQANTGELFF. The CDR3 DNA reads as TGTGCCAGCAGGGCGGGACAGGCGAACACCGGGGAGCTGTTTTTT.

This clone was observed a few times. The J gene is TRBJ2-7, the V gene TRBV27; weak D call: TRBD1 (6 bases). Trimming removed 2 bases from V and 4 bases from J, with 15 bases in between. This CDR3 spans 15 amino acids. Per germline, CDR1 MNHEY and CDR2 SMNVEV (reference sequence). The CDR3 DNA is TGTGCCAGCAGTTTAAGGGGGATGGGGCTATACGAGCAGTACTTC. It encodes CASSLRGMGLYEQYF.

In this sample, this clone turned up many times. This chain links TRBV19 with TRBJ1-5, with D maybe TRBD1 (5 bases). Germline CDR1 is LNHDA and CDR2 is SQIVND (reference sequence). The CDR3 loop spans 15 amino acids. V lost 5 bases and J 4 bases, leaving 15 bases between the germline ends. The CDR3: CASSWNRGWNQPQHF. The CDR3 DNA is TGTGCCAGTAGTTGGAATCGGGGGTGGAATCAGCCCCAGCATTTT.

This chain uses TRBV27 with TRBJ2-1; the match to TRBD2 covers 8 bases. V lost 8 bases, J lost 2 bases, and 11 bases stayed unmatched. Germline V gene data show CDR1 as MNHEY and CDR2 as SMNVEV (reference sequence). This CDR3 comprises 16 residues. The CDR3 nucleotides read TGTGCCAGCTCCACTCAAACGGGACTAGCCTACAATGAGCAGTTCTTC. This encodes CASSTQTGLAYNEQFF.

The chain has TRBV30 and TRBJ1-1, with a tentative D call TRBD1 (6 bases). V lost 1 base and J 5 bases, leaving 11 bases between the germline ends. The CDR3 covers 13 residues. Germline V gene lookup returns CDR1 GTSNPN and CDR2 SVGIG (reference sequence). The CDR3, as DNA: TGTGCCTGGAGTGGTAAAGGGGGGACTGAAGCTTTCTTT. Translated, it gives CAWSGKGGTEAFF.

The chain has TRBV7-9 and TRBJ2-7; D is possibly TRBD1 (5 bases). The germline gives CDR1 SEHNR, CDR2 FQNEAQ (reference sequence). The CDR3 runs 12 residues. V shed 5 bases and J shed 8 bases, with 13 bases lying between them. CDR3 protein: CASSLDGAKQYF. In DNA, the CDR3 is TGTGCCAGCAGCCTGGATGGGGCCAAGCAGTACTTC.

The CDR3: CASSQGQGAAFF. In nucleotides, the CDR3 is TGTGCCAGCAGTCAGGGACAGGGGGCCGCTTTCTTT. The V gene is TRBV6-6, the J gene TRBJ1-1; TRBD1 aligns across 12 bases. This CDR3 has 12 amino acids. V was clipped by 5 bases and J by 11 bases; unmatched bases: 3. CDR1 MNHNY and CDR2 SVGAGI come from the germline V gene (reference sequence).

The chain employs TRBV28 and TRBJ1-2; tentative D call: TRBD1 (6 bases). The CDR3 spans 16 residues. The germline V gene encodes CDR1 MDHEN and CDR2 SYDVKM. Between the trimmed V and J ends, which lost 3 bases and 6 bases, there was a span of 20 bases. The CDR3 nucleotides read TGTGCCAGCAGTTTGTCTTTGGGGGCGGGGGCGCATGGCTACACCTTC. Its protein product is CASSLSLGAGAHGYTF.

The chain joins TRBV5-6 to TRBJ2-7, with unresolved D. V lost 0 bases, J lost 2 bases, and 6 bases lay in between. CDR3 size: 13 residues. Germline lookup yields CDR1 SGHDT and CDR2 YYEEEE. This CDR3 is CASSLGGTYEQYF. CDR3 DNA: TGTGCCAGCAGCTTGGGTGGTACCTACGAGCAGTACTTC.

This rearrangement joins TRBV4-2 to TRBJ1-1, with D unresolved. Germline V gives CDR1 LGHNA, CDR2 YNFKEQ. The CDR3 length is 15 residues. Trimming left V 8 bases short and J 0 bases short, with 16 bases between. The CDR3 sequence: CASRFGWNMNTEAFF. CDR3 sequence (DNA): TGTGCCAGCCGTTTCGGGTGGAACATGAACACTGAAGCTTTCTTT.

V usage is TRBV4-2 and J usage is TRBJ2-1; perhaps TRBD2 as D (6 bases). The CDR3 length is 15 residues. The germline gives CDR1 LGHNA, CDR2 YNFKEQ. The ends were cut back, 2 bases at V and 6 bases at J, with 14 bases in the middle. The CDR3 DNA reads TGTGCCAGCAGCCAACGCCTACTAGCTCGCAATGAGCAGTTCTTC. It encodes CASSQRLLARNEQFF.

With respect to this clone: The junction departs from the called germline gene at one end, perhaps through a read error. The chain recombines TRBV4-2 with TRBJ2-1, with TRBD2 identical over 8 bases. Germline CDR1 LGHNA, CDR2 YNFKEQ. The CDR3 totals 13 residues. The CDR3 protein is CASRGGGNNEQLF. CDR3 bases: TGTGCCTCCAGGGGCGGGGGGAACAATGAGCAGCTCTTC.

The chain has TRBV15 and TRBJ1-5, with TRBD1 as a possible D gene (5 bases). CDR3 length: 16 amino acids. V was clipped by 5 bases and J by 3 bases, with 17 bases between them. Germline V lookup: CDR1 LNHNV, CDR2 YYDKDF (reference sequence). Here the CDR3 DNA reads TGTGCCACCAGCCCACCCTGGGGCTACCTCAATCAGCCCCAGCATTTT. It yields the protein CATSPPWGYLNQPQHF.

This CDR3 is CASSYSTTAITDTQYF. In DNA form, the CDR3 reads TGTGCCAGCAGTTACTCGACAACAGCTATCACAGATACGCAGTATTTT. The chain has TRBV6-5 and TRBJ2-3; D remains unclear. Germline values: CDR1 MNHEY, CDR2 SVGAGI. This CDR3 region has 16 residues. V was shortened by 0 bases and J by 2 bases, with 12 bases between the two germline ends.

This chain's CDR3 is CASSFSGTGANYGYTF. The CDR3 region has the DNA TGTGCCAGCAGTTTTTCCGGGACAGGGGCTAACTATGGCTACACCTTC. V and J are TRBV27 and TRBJ1-2; TRBD1 matches at 10 bases. CDR1 and CDR2 (germline): MNHEY, SMNVEV (reference sequence). Trimming at V came to 3 bases and at J to 0 bases, leaving 4 bases not matched to a gene. The CDR3 has 16 residues.

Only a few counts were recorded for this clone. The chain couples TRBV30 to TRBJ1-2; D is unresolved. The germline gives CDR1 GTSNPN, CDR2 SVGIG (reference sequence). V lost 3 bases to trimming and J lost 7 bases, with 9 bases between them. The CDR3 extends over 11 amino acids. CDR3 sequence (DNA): TGTGCCTGGAGCAGGACTTTTGGCTACACCTTC. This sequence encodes CAWSRTFGYTF.

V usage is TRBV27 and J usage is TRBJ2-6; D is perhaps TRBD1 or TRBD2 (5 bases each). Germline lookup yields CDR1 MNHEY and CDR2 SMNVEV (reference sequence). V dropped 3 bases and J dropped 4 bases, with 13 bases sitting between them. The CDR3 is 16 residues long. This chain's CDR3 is CASSFQGSGGANVLTF. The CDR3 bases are TGTGCCAGCAGTTTTCAGGGATCGGGGGGGGCCAACGTCCTGACTTTC.

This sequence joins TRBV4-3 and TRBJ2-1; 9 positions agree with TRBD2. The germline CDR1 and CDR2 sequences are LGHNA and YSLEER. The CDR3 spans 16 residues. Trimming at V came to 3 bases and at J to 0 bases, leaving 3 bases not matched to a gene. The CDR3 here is CASSQLAGSSYNEQFF. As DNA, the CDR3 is TGCGCCAGCAGCCAGCTAGCGGGAAGCTCCTACAATGAGCAGTTCTTC.

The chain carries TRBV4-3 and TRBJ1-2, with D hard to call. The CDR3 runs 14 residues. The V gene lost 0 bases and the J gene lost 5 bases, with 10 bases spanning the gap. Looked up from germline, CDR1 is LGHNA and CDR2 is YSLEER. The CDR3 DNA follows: TGCGCCAGCAGCCAAGATAAGGCTGATTATGGCTACACCTTC. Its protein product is CASSQDKADYGYTF.